This T cell receptor (beta chain) is from a study of T cells in Graves' hyperthyroidism and ophthalmopathy. The V and J ends lost 5 bases and 2 bases respectively, with 13 bases between them. This CDR3 has 15 amino acids. General study points: Among thyroid clonotypes expanded above 0.001, most also appeared in blood.

Using 10 ml of fresh peripheral blood, PBMCs were prepared. Many counts were recorded for this clonotype. What it recognizes is unknown. Amplified TCR beta CDR3 regions came from RNA transcripts. The TCR CDR3 first-round RT-PCR relied on the HTBI primer set. In TCRdb, the multiplex PCR reads were re-called with MiXCR into one record per CDR3 protein. Of some 600,000 distinct CDR3 sequences in the sample, 14% are singletons; the top ten hold approximately 5.7%. The clonotype comes from a woman aged 25 to 45 with Graves' hyperthyroidism that later progressed to Graves' ophthalmopathy. The chain couples TRBV12-3 or TRBV12-4 to TRBJ2-1, with a tentative D call TRBD1 (6 bases). Material for sequencing was blood. CDR3 sequence: CASSPRTDTYNEQFF. The CDR3 DNA reads as TGTGCCAGCAGTCCCAGGACAGATACCTACAATGAGCAGTTCTTC.